The 9 T cell receptor beta chains in this list originate from one sample, sequenced in a study of T cells in Graves' hyperthyroidism and ophthalmopathy. Amplification of TCR beta CDR3 regions was performed using RNA transcripts as template. The HTBI set primed first-round TCR CDR3 RT-PCR. MiXCR was run by TCRdb on the multiplex PCR reads, yielding one entry per CDR3 protein. The sample includes 410,000 or so distinct CDR3 sequences, approximately 15% of them seen just once. Sequencing used blood. These receptors were taken from a man aged 18 to 30 with Graves' ophthalmopathy.

In its sample, this clonotype was seen many times. CDR3: CASSRAIQETQYF. CDR3 sequence (DNA): TGTGCCAGCAGTAGGGCTATCCAAGAGACCCAGTACTTC. The genes are TRBV2 and TRBJ2-5; D gene ambiguous. Trimming stripped 5 bases from V and 1 base from J, with 8 bases between. CDR3 length: 13 residues. The germline gives CDR1 SNHLY, CDR2 FYNNEI.

This clonotype was detected many times. The genes are TRBV5-5 and TRBJ2-7; D may be TRBD1 or TRBD2 (5 bases each). The CDR3 consists of 13 residues. Germline V gene sequence: CDR1 SGHKS, CDR2 YYEKEE (reference sequence). V was clipped by 2 bases and J by 3 bases, with 9 bases between them. CDR3 DNA sequence: TGTGCCAGCAGCTTAGGGGCGGGCTACGAGCAGTACTTC. Residues: CASSLGAGYEQYF. Full variable domain (rest looked up from reference TRBV5-5 and TRBJ2-7): DAGVTQSPTHLIKTRGQQVTLRCSPISGHKSVSWYQQVLGQGPQFIFQYYEKEERGRGNFPDRFSARQFPNYSSELNVNALLLGDSALYLCASSLGAGYEQYFGPGTRLTVT.

This clonotype showed up just a few times. This chain uses TRBV4-1 with TRBJ2-7; tentatively, D is TRBD2 (5 bases). There are 13 residues in the CDR3. Germline values: CDR1 MGHRA, CDR2 YSYEKL. V lost 5 bases to trimming and J lost 6 bases, with 14 bases between them. The CDR3 is CASSNTRRGEQYF. The CDR3 nucleotides read TGCGCCAGCAGCAATACTAGGAGAGGCGAGCAGTACTTC.

V usage is TRBV12-3 or TRBV12-4 and J usage is TRBJ2-1; 8 bases map to TRBD2. CDR3 length: 15 residues. Trimming took 4 bases from V and 4 from J; bases not matched to a gene: 6. The CDR3 sequence: CASSSPGLVYNEQFF. CDR3 nucleotides: TGTGCCAGCAGTTCCCCGGGACTAGTGTACAATGAGCAGTTCTTC.

Of note for this clonotype: This may be a read error, as it is one base from a much larger clone. The V call is TRBV6-1, the J call TRBJ2-7, with 10 bases fitting TRBD2. The last part of the DNA fits TRBJ2-1 better; the J call may be wrong. Looked up from germline, CDR1 is MNHNS and CDR2 is SASEGT. The CDR3 runs to 14 residues. The CDR3 spells CASSDGLADYEQFF. In DNA, the CDR3 is TGTGCCAGCAGTGATGGACTAGCGGACTACGAGCAGTTCTTC.

This clonotype was counted only a few times. This rearrangement joins TRBV20-1 to TRBJ2-3; 9 bases agree with TRBD2. Trimming took 6 bases from V and 2 from J; bases not matched to a gene: 9. CDR1 is DFQATT, CDR2 SNEGSKA, per germline (reference sequence). CDR3 length: 15 residues. CDR3 residues: CSACPLAGNTDTQYF. CDR3 coding DNA: TGCAGTGCCTGCCCTCTAGCGGGAAACACAGATACGCAGTATTTT.

This clonotype was picked up many times. The chain carries TRBV2 and TRBJ2-1, with 10 positions matching TRBD2. Per the germline V gene, CDR1 is SNHLY and CDR2 is FYNNEI. Trimming cost V 7 bases and J 8 bases; bases outside gene matches: 11. This CDR3 is built from 15 residues. CDR3 amino acids: CASKFGTSGVHEQFF. The CDR3 DNA is TGTGCCAGCAAGTTCGGAACTAGCGGGGTCCATGAGCAGTTCTTC.

This clonotype appeared many times. The chain joins TRBV6-1 to TRBJ2-1; 13 bases align to TRBD2. This CDR3 is built from 15 residues. Looked up from germline, CDR1 is MNHNS and CDR2 is SASEGT. V was clipped by 6 bases and J by 8 bases; unmatched bases: 7. CDR3 amino acids: CASSELAGGPYEQFF. The CDR3 DNA reads as TGTGCCAGCAGCGAACTAGCGGGAGGGCCCTATGAGCAGTTCTTC.

Ten or more counts support this clonotype. This sequence joins TRBV12-3 or TRBV12-4 and TRBJ2-3, with 12 bases aligning to TRBD1. CDR3 length: 16 residues. Trimming took 7 bases from V and 4 from J; bases not matched to a gene: 9. The CDR3: CASNARDRGLSDTQYF. CDR3 nucleotide sequence: TGTGCCAGCAACGCGAGGGACAGGGGGCTGTCAGATACGCAGTATTTT.